The clone carrying this T cell receptor (beta chain) was seen just once. Libraries were prepared by immunoSEQ multiplex PCR; TCRdb keeps only in-frame clonotypes and omits some of them. The table includes 70,000 to 85,000 clones, about four fifths detected once. This CDR3 spans 13 amino acids. Trimming cost V 2 bases and J 2 bases, with 8 bases left between them. The germline CDR1 and CDR2 sequences are SGHDT and YYEEEE. These data belong to a study of T cell responses to AZD1222 COVID-19 vaccine. This TCR derives from an adult who received the AZD1222 COVID-19 vaccine. The chain has TRBV5-6 and TRBJ2-7; D is undetermined. This specimen was peripheral blood, taken 28 days after the second AZD1222 dose. The CDR3, as DNA: TGTGCCAGCAGCTTCTACACCACCTACGAGCAGTACTTC. It codes for CASSFYTTYEQYF.